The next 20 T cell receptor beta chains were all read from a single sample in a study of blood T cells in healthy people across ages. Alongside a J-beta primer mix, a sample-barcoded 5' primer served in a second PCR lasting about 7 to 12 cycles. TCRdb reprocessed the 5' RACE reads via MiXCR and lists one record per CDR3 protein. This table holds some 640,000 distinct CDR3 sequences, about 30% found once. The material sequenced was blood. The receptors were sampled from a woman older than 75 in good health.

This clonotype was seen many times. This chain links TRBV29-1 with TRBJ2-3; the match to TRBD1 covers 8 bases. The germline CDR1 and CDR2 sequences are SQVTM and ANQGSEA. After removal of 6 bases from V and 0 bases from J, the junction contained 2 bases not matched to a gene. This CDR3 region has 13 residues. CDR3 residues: CSVDRESTDTQYF. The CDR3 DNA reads TGCAGCGTGGACAGGGAGAGCACAGATACGCAGTATTTT.

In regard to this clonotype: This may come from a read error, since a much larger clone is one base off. For the CDR3, the DNA is TGCAGTGCTGGGGACGCAGGGGGCAGAAGGTACACTGAAGCTTTCTTT. It is translated as CSAGDAGGRRYTEAFF. The chain has TRBV20-1 and TRBJ1-1, with 8 bases aligning to TRBD1. The length of the CDR3 is 16 residues. Germline CDR1 and CDR2: DFQATT and SNEGSKA (reference sequence). The V and J ends lost 5 bases and 3 bases, in that order; junction bases with no gene match: 14.

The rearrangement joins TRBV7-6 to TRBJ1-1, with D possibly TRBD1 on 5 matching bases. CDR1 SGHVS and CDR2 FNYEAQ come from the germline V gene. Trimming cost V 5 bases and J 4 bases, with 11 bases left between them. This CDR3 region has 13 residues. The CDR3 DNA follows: TGTGCCAGCAGCAACCCGGGGGGCACTGAAGCTTTCTTT. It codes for CASSNPGGTEAFF.

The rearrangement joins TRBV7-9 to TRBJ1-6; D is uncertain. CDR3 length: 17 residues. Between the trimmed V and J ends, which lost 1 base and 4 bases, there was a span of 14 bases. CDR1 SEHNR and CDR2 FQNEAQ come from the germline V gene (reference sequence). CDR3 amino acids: CASSLGLDQPYNSPLHF. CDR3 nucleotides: TGTGCCAGCAGCTTAGGGTTGGACCAACCATATAATTCACCCCTCCACTTT.

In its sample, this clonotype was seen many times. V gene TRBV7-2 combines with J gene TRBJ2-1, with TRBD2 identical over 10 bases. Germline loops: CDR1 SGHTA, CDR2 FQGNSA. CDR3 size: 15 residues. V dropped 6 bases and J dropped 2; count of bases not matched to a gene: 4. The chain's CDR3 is CASSLTSGAYNEQFF. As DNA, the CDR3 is TGTGCCAGCAGTCTAACTAGCGGGGCCTACAATGAGCAGTTCTTC.

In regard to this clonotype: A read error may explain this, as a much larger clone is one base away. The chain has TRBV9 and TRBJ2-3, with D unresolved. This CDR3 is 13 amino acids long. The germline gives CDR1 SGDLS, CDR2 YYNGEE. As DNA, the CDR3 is TGTGCCGGCAGCGTAGGCCCACCCGATACGCAGTATTTT. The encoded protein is CAGSVGPPDTQYF.

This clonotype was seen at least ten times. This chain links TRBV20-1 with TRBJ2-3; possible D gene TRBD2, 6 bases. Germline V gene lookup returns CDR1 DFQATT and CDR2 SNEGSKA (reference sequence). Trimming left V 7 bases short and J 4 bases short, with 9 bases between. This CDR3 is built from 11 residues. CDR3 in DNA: TGCAGTGAGCGGGTCGCAGATACGCAGTATTTT. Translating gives CSERVADTQYF.

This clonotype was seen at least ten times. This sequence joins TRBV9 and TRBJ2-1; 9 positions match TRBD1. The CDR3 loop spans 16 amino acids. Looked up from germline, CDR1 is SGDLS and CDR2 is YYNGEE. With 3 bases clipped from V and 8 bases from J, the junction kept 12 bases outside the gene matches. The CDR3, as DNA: TGTGCCAGCAGCGCACCCGGGACAGGGCTCTTGCATGAGCAGTTCTTC. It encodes CASSAPGTGLLHEQFF.

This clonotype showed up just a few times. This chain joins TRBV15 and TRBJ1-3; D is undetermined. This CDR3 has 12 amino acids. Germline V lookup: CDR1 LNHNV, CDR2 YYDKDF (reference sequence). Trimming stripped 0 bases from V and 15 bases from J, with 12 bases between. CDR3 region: CATSRDQVGKYF. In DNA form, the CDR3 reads TGTGCCACCAGCAGAGATCAAGTGGGAAAATATTTT.

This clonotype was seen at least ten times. This chain's CDR3 is CASSLRDMSYEQYF. The CDR3 DNA follows: TGCGCCAGCAGCTTGAGGGACATGTCCTACGAGCAGTACTTC. The V call is TRBV5-1, the J call TRBJ2-7, with a possible D match to TRBD1 (6 bases). The V and J ends lost 1 base and 1 base respectively, with 9 bases between them. Germline CDR1 reads SGHRS; CDR2 reads YFSETQ. The CDR3 has 14 amino acids.

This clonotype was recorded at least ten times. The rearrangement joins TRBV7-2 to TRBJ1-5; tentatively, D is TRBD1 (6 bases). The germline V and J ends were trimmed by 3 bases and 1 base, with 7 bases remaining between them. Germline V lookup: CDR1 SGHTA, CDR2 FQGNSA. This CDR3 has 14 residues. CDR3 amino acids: CASSFQGSNQPQHF. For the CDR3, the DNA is TGTGCCAGCAGCTTCCAGGGGAGCAATCAGCCCCAGCATTTT.

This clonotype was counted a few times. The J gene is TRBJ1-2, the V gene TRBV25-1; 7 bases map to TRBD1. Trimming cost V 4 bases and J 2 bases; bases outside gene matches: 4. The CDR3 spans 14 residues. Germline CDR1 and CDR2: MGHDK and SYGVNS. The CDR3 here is CASSVPGQNYGYTF. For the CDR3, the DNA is TGTGCCAGCAGTGTACCGGGACAGAACTATGGCTACACCTTC.

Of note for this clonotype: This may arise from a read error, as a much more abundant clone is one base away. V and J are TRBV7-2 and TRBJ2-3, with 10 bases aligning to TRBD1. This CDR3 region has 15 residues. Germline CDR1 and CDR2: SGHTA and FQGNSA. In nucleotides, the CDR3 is TGTGCCGGCAGCAGGGACAGGGGAGGCACAGATACGCAGTATTTT. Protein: CAGSRDRGGTDTQYF.

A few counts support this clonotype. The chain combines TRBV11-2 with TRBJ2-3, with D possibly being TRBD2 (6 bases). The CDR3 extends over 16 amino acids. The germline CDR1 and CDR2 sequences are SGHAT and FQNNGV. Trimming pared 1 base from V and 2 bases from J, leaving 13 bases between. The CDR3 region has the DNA TGTGCCAGCAGCTTAGGGCGGGGAACAACCACAGATACGCAGTATTTT. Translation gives CASSLGRGTTTDTQYF. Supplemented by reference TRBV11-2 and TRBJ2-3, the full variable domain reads EAGVAQSPRYKIIEKRQSVAFWCNPISGHATLYWYQQILGQGPKLLIQFQNNGVVDDSQLPKDRFSAERLKGVDSTLKIQPAKLEDSAVYLCASSLGRGTTTDTQYFGPGTRLTVL.

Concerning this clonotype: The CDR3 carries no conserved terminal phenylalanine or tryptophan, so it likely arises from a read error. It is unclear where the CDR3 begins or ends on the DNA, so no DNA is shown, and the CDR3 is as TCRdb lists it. This chain's CDR3 is CASRATGGSRYL. The rearrangement links TRBV2 to TRBJ2-3; the table assigns TRBD1, which was not confirmed against the DNA. Per germline, CDR1 SNHLY and CDR2 FYNNEI. The CDR3 has 12 residues if both end residues are counted.

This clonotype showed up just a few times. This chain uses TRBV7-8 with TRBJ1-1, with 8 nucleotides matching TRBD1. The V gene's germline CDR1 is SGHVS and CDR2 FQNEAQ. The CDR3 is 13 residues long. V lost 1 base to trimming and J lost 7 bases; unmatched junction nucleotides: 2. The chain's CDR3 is CASSLGQGNEAFF. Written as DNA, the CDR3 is TGTGCCAGCAGCTTAGGACAGGGGAATGAAGCTTTCTTT.

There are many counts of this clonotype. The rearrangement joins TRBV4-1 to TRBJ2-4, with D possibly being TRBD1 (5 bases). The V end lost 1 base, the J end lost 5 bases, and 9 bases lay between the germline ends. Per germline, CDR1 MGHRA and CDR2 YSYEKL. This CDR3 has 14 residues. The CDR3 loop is CASSQGGWENIQYF. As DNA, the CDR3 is TGCGCCAGCAGCCAAGGGGGCTGGGAAAACATTCAGTACTTC.

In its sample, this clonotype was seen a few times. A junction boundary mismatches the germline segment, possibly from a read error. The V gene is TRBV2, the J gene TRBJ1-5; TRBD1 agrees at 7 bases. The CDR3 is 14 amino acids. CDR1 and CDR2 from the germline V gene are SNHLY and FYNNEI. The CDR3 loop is CASRFGQGDQPRHF. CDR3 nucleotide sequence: TGTGCCAGCAGGTTCGGGCAGGGGGATCAGCCCCGGCATTTT.

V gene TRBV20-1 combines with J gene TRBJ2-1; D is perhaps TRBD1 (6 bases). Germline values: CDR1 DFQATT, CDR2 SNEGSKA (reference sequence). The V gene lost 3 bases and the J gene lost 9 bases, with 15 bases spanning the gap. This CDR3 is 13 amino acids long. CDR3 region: CSASGEGRGEQFF. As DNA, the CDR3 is TGCAGTGCTAGTGGAGAGGGCAGGGGTGAGCAGTTCTTC.

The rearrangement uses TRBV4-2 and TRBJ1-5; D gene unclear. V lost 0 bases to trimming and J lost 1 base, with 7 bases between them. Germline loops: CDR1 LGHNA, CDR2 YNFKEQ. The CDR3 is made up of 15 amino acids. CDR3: CASSQEGGSNQPQHF. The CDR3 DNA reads TGTGCCAGCAGCCAAGAGGGAGGGAGCAATCAGCCCCAGCATTTT.